Listed here is a single T cell receptor beta chain. The antigen remains undetermined. Germline V gene sequence: CDR1 LNHNV, CDR2 YYDKDF (reference sequence). V dropped 5 bases and J dropped 0; count of bases not matched to a gene: 7. The CDR3 consists of 16 residues. This specimen belongs to a study of CD8 T cells in Susac syndrome. CD8+ and CD4+ T cells from blood underwent TCR beta sequencing. Overall study findings and caveats: The study recognized that the number of individuals in its TCR sequencing and HLA analysis was relatively small.

An amount of RNA that ranged from 0.5 to 1 ug was reverse transcribed with random hexamers. An immunoSEQ multiplex PCR amplified TCR beta CDR3 over 54 Vbeta and 13 Jbeta. TCRdb independently ran MiXCR on the immunoSEQ multiplex PCR reads; one entry per CDR3 protein. The sample lists 65,000 to 80,000 distinct CDR3 sequences, more than 85% occurring once. Input material: CD8+ T cells from PBMCs. The receptor was isolated from a human donor with multiple sclerosis. The V gene is TRBV15, the J gene TRBJ1-2; 9 nucleotides agree with TRBD1. CDR3 sequence (DNA): TGTGCCACCAGCTCGCTGAGACAGGGGGCTAACTATGGCTACACCTTC. It yields the protein CATSSLRQGANYGYTF.